The 26 T cell receptor beta chains below all came from one sample that was sequenced in a study of blood T cell repertoires in COVID-19. Sequenced by immunoSEQ multiplex PCR; TCRdb stores in-frame clones only, minus some. This table has over 250,000 clones, 85% to 90% appearing once. The sample comprised PBMCs or T cells enriched from blood (not recorded which). These receptors were taken from an older woman who had recovered from COVID-19.

The chain combines TRBV4-2 with TRBJ1-6; unclear D gene. Between the trimmed V and J ends, which lost 0 bases and 8 bases, there was a span of 8 bases. Germline V gene data show CDR1 as LGHNA and CDR2 as YNFKEQ. The CDR3 is made up of 14 amino acids. CDR3 DNA: TGTGCCAGCAGCCAAGAAGTGAGAGATTCACCCCTCCACTTT. It specifies CASSQEVRDSPLHF.

This clone was counted only a few times. V is TRBV7-9 and J is TRBJ2-1; 11 bases are a match to TRBD2. The V gene end was trimmed by 5 bases and the J gene end by 3 bases; junction bases not matched to a gene: 6. The CDR3 is 16 amino acids. CDR1 and CDR2 (germline): SEHNR, FQNEAQ (reference sequence). Here the CDR3 DNA reads TGTGCCAGCAGCCCCCCGACTAGCGGGATCTACAATGAGCAGTTCTTC. As protein: CASSPPTSGIYNEQFF.

The chain uses TRBV10-3 and TRBJ2-5; TRBD1 matches 8 bases. Germline V gives CDR1 ENHRY, CDR2 SYGVKD. Trimming removed 10 bases from V and 5 bases from J; junction bases left unmatched: 6. This CDR3 spans 12 amino acids. Here the CDR3 DNA reads TGTGCCACCGGGACAGGTGGGGAGACCCAGTACTTC. It is translated as CATGTGGETQYF.

J is TRBJ2-3 and V is TRBV5-8; 8 positions match TRBD1. Germline lookup yields CDR1 SGHTS and CDR2 YDEGEE. With V trimmed by 3 bases and J by 1 base, 7 bases remained unmatched. The CDR3 extends over 16 amino acids. The CDR3 region is CASSSQGARGTDTQYF. The CDR3 DNA sequence: TGTGCCAGCAGCTCGCAGGGGGCGCGGGGCACAGATACGCAGTATTTT. Filled out from reference TRBV5-8 and TRBJ2-3, the complete variable domain reads EAGVTQSPTHLIKTRGQQATLRCSPISGHTSVYWYQQALGLGLQFLLWYDEGEERNRGNFPPRFSGRQFPNYSSELNVNALELEDSALYLCASSSQGARGTDTQYFGPGTRLTVL.

V usage is TRBV11-3 and J usage is TRBJ1-2; 9 nucleotides agree with TRBD1. Germline loops: CDR1 SGHNT, CDR2 YENEEA. This CDR3 has 13 amino acids. V gave up 4 bases and J gave up 7 bases; unmatched junction bases: 4. As DNA, the CDR3 is TGTGCCAGCAGCTGGGACAGGGATCCTGGCTACACCTTC. This encodes CASSWDRDPGYTF.

This sequence joins TRBV28 and TRBJ1-5; D remains ambiguous. Per the germline V gene, CDR1 is MDHEN and CDR2 is SYDVKM. V was clipped by 7 bases and J by 7 bases, with 17 bases between them. This CDR3 contains 14 residues. The CDR3 DNA sequence: TGTGCCAGCAAAGCCGGAGCTGCCATCCAGCCCCAGCATTTT. It translates to CASKAGAAIQPQHF.

The CDR3 DNA sequence: TGTGCCAGCAGCTCCACAGGAACCGGGGAGCTGTTTTTT. Translating gives CASSSTGTGELFF. The chain carries TRBV25-1 and TRBJ2-2; D possibly corresponds to TRBD1 (5 bases). The V end was cut by 6 bases, the J end by 5 bases, with 10 bases between. Germline V gene sequence: CDR1 MGHDK, CDR2 SYGVNS. CDR3 length: 13 residues.

J is TRBJ2-7 and V is TRBV30; 10 bases match TRBD2. This CDR3 is 13 amino acids long. Unmatched junction bases numbered 6, after V lost 6 bases and J lost 4 bases. Germline CDR1 reads GTSNPN; CDR2 reads SVGIG (reference sequence). DNA for the CDR3: TGTGCCTGTGTCCTAGCGGGAGTGTACGAGCAGTACTTC. Protein sequence: CACVLAGVYEQYF. The full variable domain, rest sourced from reference TRBV30 and TRBJ2-7, is SQTIHQWPATLVQPVGSPLSLECTVEGTSNPNLYWYRQAAGRGLQLLFYSVGIGQISSEVPQNLSASRPQDRQFILSSKKLLLSDSGFYLCACVLAGVYEQYFGPGTRLTVT.

The rearrangement uses TRBV7-6 and TRBJ2-7; 9 bases align to TRBD1. Germline assignment: CDR1 SGHVS and CDR2 FNYEAQ. The CDR3 length is 15 residues. J gave up 3 bases and V 3 bases, and 6 bases lay outside the gene matches. CDR3 sequence reads: CASSFLGTGNYEQYF. In nucleotides, the CDR3 is TGTGCCAGCAGCTTTTTGGGGACAGGGAACTACGAGCAGTACTTC.

The chain carries TRBV9 and TRBJ1-1; unclear D gene. The CDR3 extends over 14 amino acids. Trimming removed 4 bases from V and 4 bases from J, with 14 bases in between. Per the germline V gene, CDR1 is SGDLS and CDR2 is YYNGEE. The CDR3 DNA is TGTGCCAGCAGCCGCGAAAGTGGCGGCACTGAAGCTTTCTTT. Its protein product is CASSRESGGTEAFF.

The rearrangement joins TRBV4-2 to TRBJ2-5, with 7 nucleotides matching TRBD2. Looked up from germline, CDR1 is LGHNA and CDR2 is YNFKEQ. V lost 5 bases to trimming and J lost 5 bases; unmatched junction nucleotides: 8. This CDR3 has 14 amino acids. The CDR3: CASSSVGRGETQYF. DNA of the CDR3: TGTGCCAGCAGCTCGGTGGGGAGGGGCGAGACCCAGTACTTC.

This chain links TRBV12-5 with TRBJ2-3; D perhaps matches TRBD2 (5 bases). Germline-derived CDR1 and CDR2 are LGHNT and FRNRAP. V was clipped by 5 bases and J by 6 bases, with 6 bases between them. The CDR3 contains 11 residues. In DNA, the CDR3 is TGTGCTAGTGGTAGAGGGGATACGCAGTATTTT. It codes for CASGRGDTQYF.

This clone was observed a few times. The identical CDR3 is also encoded by other nucleotide sequences in the sample. The CDR3 sequence: CASSLQGVDGYTF. Here the CDR3 DNA reads TGCGCCAGCAGCTTACAGGGGGTCGATGGCTACACCTTC. J is TRBJ1-2 and V is TRBV5-1; 8 bases agree with TRBD1. Germline V lookup: CDR1 SGHRS, CDR2 YFSETQ. The CDR3 sequence is 13 residues long. With 2 bases clipped from V and 6 bases from J, the junction kept 3 bases outside the gene matches.

The chain has TRBV5-4 and TRBJ1-5, with a weak D call TRBD1 (5 bases). CDR3 length: 14 amino acids. V was clipped by 0 bases and J by 5 bases, with 9 bases between them. The V gene's germline CDR1 is SGHNT and CDR2 YYREEE (reference sequence). The CDR3 is CASSLGGGYQPQHF. As DNA, the CDR3 is TGTGCCAGCAGCTTGGGCGGGGGTTATCAGCCCCAGCATTTT.

V usage is TRBV4-1 and J usage is TRBJ1-5, with D perhaps TRBD1 (6 bases). CDR1 MGHRA and CDR2 YSYEKL come from the germline V gene. This CDR3 region has 15 residues. V was pared by 4 bases and J by 6 bases, with 16 bases between. CDR3 nucleotides: TGCGCCAGCAGCCCCTCGCACAGGGCTGTTCAGCCCCAGCATTTT. This sequence encodes CASSPSHRAVQPQHF.

The chain recombines TRBV3-1 (or the pseudogene TRBV3-2) with TRBJ2-7; TRBD2 matches 9 bases. This CDR3 region has 17 residues. After removal of 1 base from V and 4 bases from J, the junction contained 11 bases not matched to a gene. CDR1 and CDR2 (germline): LGHDT, YNNKEL (reference sequence). The CDR3 DNA follows: TGTGCCAGCAGCCAAGGTTTGAAAGCGGGGGGAACTTACGAGCAGTACTTC. As protein: CASSQGLKAGGTYEQYF.

This clone was found once. The rearrangement uses TRBV6-1 and TRBJ1-1; D is ambiguous. This CDR3 region has 12 residues. The V gene lost 1 base and the J gene lost 12 bases, with 12 bases spanning the gap. Germline loops: CDR1 MNHNS, CDR2 SASEGT. The CDR3 region has the DNA TGTGCCAGCAGTGAAGAGGTTGGGCAGACTTTCTTT. It is translated as CASSEEVGQTFF.

The J gene is TRBJ2-7, the V gene TRBV28; TRBD1 aligns across 7 bases. The CDR3 covers 14 residues. CDR1 MDHEN and CDR2 SYDVKM come from the germline V gene. V gave up 3 bases and J gave up 9 bases; unmatched junction bases: 11. DNA for the CDR3: TGTGCCAGCAGTTTTGTAGGGGGCTTGGGTGGGCAGTACTTC. It encodes CASSFVGGLGGQYF.

The chain combines TRBV5-1 with TRBJ2-2; 7 nucleotides line up with TRBD1. The germline gives CDR1 SGHRS, CDR2 YFSETQ. The length of the CDR3 is 15 residues. After removal of 2 bases from V and 6 bases from J, the junction contained 7 bases not matched to a gene. CDR3 amino acids: CASSLTQGESGELFF. The CDR3 DNA follows: TGCGCCAGCAGCTTAACTCAGGGGGAATCCGGGGAGCTGTTTTTT.

The chain recombines TRBV7-9 with TRBJ2-3; D may be TRBD2 (5 bases). The CDR3 is 12 amino acids. Germline V gene sequence: CDR1 SEHNR, CDR2 FQNEAQ (reference sequence). V was trimmed by 7 bases and J by 3 bases, leaving 8 bases between them. The chain's CDR3 is CASTGGTDTQYF. CDR3 coding DNA: TGTGCCAGCACCGGCGGGACAGATACGCAGTATTTT.

This chain uses TRBV28 with TRBJ1-1; D ambiguous. Germline lookup yields CDR1 MDHEN and CDR2 SYDVKM. With 7 bases removed from V and 1 base from J, the gap between germline ends came to 7 bases. The CDR3 has 12 residues. The CDR3 DNA follows: TGTGCCAGCATTAGAGAGAACACTGAAGCTTTCTTT. Protein: CASIRENTEAFF.

CDR3 bases: TGTGCCAGTAGTCGAGGGGGCTCTGGAAACACCATATATTTT. Amino acids: CASSRGGSGNTIYF. The chain combines TRBV19 with TRBJ1-3, with TRBD1 as a possible D gene (6 bases). Trimming shortened V by 5 bases and J by 0 bases, and 8 bases separated the two germline ends. The CDR3 runs to 14 residues. Germline V lookup: CDR1 LNHDA, CDR2 SQIVND (reference sequence).

V and J are TRBV5-1 and TRBJ2-7; D is possibly TRBD2 (5 bases). This CDR3 has 13 amino acids. Per germline, CDR1 SGHRS and CDR2 YFSETQ. V was cut by 0 bases and J by 4 bases, with 8 bases left in between. CDR3 in amino acids: CASSLGSAYEQYF. The DNA of the CDR3 is TGCGCCAGCAGCTTGGGTAGCGCGTACGAGCAGTACTTC.

The chain links TRBV10-2 to TRBJ1-1, with D perhaps matching TRBD1 (6 bases). V was pared by 6 bases and J by 2 bases, with 13 bases between. Per germline, CDR1 WSHSY and CDR2 SAAADI. The CDR3 covers 14 residues. The CDR3 region is CASRARTANTEAFF. As DNA, the CDR3 is TGCGCCAGCAGAGCAAGGACAGCAAACACTGAAGCTTTCTTT.

This clone appeared a single time. The chain uses TRBV5-1 and TRBJ1-2; TRBD1 might be the D (5 bases). Germline V gene lookup returns CDR1 SGHRS and CDR2 YFSETQ. V was cut by 2 bases and J by 4 bases, with 12 bases left in between. There are 14 residues in the CDR3. The CDR3 bases are TGCGCCAGCAGCTTTGGCAGGGAGGGCTATGGCTACACCTTC. This sequence encodes CASSFGREGYGYTF.

J is TRBJ2-7 and V is TRBV10-2; 10 nucleotides line up with TRBD1. The CDR3 has 15 amino acids. The ends lost 3 bases at V and 9 bases at J; junction bases unmatched: 11. Germline-derived CDR1 and CDR2 are WSHSY and SAAADI. The CDR3 is CASSDPGTGVNGQYF. CDR3 in DNA: TGCGCCAGCAGTGACCCCGGGACAGGGGTAAACGGGCAGTACTTC.